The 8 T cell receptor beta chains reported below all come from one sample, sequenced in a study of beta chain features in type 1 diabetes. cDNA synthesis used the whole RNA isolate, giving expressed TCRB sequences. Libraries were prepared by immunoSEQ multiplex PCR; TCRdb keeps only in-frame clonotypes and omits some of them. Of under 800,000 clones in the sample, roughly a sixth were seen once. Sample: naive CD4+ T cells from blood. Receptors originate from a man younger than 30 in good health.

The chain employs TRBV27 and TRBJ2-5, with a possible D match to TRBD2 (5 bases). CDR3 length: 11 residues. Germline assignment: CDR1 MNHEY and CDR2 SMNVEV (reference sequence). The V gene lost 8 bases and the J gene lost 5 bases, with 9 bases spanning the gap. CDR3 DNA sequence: TGTGCCAGCGGACTTAAGGAGACCCAGTACTTC. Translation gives CASGLKETQYF.

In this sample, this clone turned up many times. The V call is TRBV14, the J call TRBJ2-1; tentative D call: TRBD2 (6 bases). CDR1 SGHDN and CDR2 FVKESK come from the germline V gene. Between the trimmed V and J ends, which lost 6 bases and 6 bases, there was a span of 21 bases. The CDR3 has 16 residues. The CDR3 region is CASSHAMTSIGNEQFF. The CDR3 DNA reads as TGTGCCAGCAGTCATGCAATGACTAGTATCGGCAATGAGCAGTTCTTC.

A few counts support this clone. The CDR3 DNA is TGTGCCAGCAGGGGGCCGTCCTACGAGCAGTACTTC. As protein: CASRGPSYEQYF. This chain uses TRBV7-2 with TRBJ2-7; tentatively, D is TRBD1 (5 bases). There are 12 residues in the CDR3. Trimming cost V 6 bases and J 1 base, with 7 bases left between them. Per germline, CDR1 SGHTA and CDR2 FQGNSA.

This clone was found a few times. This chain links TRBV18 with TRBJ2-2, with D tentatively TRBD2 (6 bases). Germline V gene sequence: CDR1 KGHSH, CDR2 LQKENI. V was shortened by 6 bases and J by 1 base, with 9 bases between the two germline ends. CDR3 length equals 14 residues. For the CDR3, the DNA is TGTGCCAGCTCTAGGGACTGGAACACCGGGGAGCTGTTTTTT. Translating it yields CASSRDWNTGELFF.

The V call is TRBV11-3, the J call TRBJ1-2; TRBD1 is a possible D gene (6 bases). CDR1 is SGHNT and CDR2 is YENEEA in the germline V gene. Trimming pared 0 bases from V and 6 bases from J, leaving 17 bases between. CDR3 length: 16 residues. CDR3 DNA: TGTGCCAGCAGCTTAGATGGAATCAGGGGCGCGGATGGCTACACCTTC. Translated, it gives CASSLDGIRGADGYTF.

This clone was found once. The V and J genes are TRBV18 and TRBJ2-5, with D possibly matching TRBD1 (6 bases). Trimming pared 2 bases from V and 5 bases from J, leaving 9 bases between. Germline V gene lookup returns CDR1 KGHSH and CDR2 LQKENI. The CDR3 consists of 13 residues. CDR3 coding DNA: TGTGCCAGCTCACCAGACAGGTTGGAGACCCAGTACTTC. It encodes CASSPDRLETQYF.

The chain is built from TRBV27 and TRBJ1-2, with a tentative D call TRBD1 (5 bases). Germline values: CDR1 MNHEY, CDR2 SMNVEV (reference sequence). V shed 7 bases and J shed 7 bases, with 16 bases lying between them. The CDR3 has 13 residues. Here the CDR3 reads CASKAAGAGGYTF. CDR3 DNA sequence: TGTGCCAGCAAGGCAGCCGGGGCAGGTGGCTACACCTTC.

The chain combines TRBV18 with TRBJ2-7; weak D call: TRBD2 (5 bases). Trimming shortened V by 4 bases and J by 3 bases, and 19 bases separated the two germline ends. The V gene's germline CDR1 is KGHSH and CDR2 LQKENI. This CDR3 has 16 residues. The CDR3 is CASSRGSISPYYEQYF. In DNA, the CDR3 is TGTGCCAGCTCACGAGGGTCTATAAGTCCCTACTACGAGCAGTACTTC.